The 26 T cell receptor beta chains below were found in one sample sequenced in a study of vaccination effects on CD4 cells after COVID-19. Having been cultured for about ten days, the cells underwent CD4+ T cell isolation. Convalescent patients had PCR-confirmed SARS-CoV-2 infection between March and December 2020. Two doses of either BNT162b2 or mRNA-1273 were given to each participant. Produced via immunoSEQ multiplex PCR; TCRdb's table is partial and in-frame only. The sample has about 46,000 clones, about 70% seen once. Their antigens are not known. Sequences were derived from CD4+ T cells from PBMCs cultured without peptide, sampled after COVID-19 vaccination. These receptors were obtained from a human donor who had a prior SARS-CoV-2 infection.

The rearrangement joins TRBV12-5 to TRBJ2-1, with no clear D. Germline lookup yields CDR1 LGHNT and CDR2 FRNRAP. There are 12 residues in the CDR3. V lost 3 bases and J lost 12, with 12 bases in between. The CDR3 DNA is TGTGCTAGTGGTTTAATGACGACCGGGCAGTTCTTC. Protein product: CASGLMTTGQFF. The complete variable domain, with remaining parts taken from reference TRBV12-5 and TRBJ2-1, reads DARVTQTPRHKVTEMGQEVTMRCQPILGHNTVFWYRQTMMQGLELLAYFRNRAPLDDSGMPKDRFSAEMPDATLATLKIQPSEPRDSAVYFCASGLMTTGQFFGPGTRLTVL.

The rearrangement links TRBV7-2 to TRBJ2-7; the match to TRBD2 covers 9 bases. Germline CDR1 and CDR2: SGHTA and FQGNSA. Losses at the gene ends were 6 bases for V and 3 bases for J; bases not matched to a gene: 9. This CDR3 is 15 amino acids long. The CDR3 DNA follows: TGTGCCAGCAGTCGCGAAGCGGGAGGCAACTACGAGCAGTACTTC. It yields the protein CASSREAGGNYEQYF.

The rearrangement links TRBV5-1 to TRBJ2-1, with D hard to call. V lost 6 bases and J lost 5, with 12 bases in between. The CDR3 spans 13 residues. CDR1 and CDR2 (germline): SGHRS, YFSETQ. For the CDR3, the DNA is TGCGCCAGCATGACCGCAGTCCACAATGAGCAGTTCTTC. Translation gives CASMTAVHNEQFF.

The table lists this clone with a count of one. This chain joins TRBV3-1 (or the pseudogene TRBV3-2) and TRBJ2-7; D not resolved. Germline V lookup: CDR1 LGHDT, CDR2 YNNKEL (reference sequence). The CDR3 extends over 14 amino acids. Trimming removed 0 bases at V and 0 bases at J, with 6 bases between. The CDR3 region is CASSQDPHSYEQYF. The CDR3 coding sequence is TGTGCCAGCAGCCAAGACCCGCACTCCTACGAGCAGTACTTC.

The chain couples TRBV5-4 to TRBJ1-1; D unresolved. V dropped 4 bases and J dropped 1 base, with 11 bases sitting between them. Germline V lookup: CDR1 SGHNT, CDR2 YYREEE (reference sequence). The CDR3 runs 14 residues. In nucleotides, the CDR3 is TGTGCCAGCAGCCAACGGACGGCGAACACTGAAGCTTTCTTT. Its protein is CASSQRTANTEAFF.

This chain joins TRBV5-4 and TRBJ2-7; 9 positions agree with TRBD2. J was trimmed by 6 bases and V by 4 bases; bases with no gene match: 2. The CDR3 length is 12 residues. The germline CDR1 and CDR2 sequences are SGHNT and YYREEE (reference sequence). CDR3 protein: CASSPAGGEQYF. As DNA, the CDR3 is TGTGCCAGCAGCCCAGCGGGAGGCGAGCAGTACTTC.

This clone has just a few counts. The chain joins TRBV18 to TRBJ2-7; D gene unclear. Germline V gene sequence: CDR1 KGHSH, CDR2 LQKENI. V lost 1 base and J lost 3, with 7 bases in between. CDR3 length: 13 residues. The CDR3 protein is CASSPLTDYEQYF. The CDR3 nucleotides are TGTGCCAGCTCACCACTCACCGACTACGAGCAGTACTTC.

The chain couples TRBV7-2 to TRBJ2-3, with unresolved D. Deletions cut 5 bases from V and 8 bases from J, with 20 bases between. In germline, CDR1 is SGHTA, CDR2 FQGNSA. This CDR3 has 15 residues. CDR3 DNA sequence: TGTGCCAGCAGCCTCCGTGGGCATTTCTCCGGTACGCAGTATTTT. Translated: CASSLRGHFSGTQYF.

The chain joins TRBV7-6 to TRBJ2-7; tentative D call: TRBD1 (6 bases). V lost 3 bases and J lost 3, with 21 bases in between. This CDR3 contains 17 residues. The germline CDR1 and CDR2 sequences are SGHVS and FNYEAQ. The CDR3 coding sequence is TGTGCCAGCAGCTTCGGACAGAATTACGGGACAAACTACGAGCAGTACTTC. Residues: CASSFGQNYGTNYEQYF. Full variable domain (outside the CDR3, taken from reference TRBV7-6 and TRBJ2-7): GAGVSQSPRYKVTKRGQDVALRCDPISGHVSLYWYRQALGQGPEFLTYFNYEAQQDKSGLPNDRFSAERPEGSISTLTIQRTEQRDSAMYRCASSFGQNYGTNYEQYFGPGTRLTVT.

The gene calls are TRBV7-9 and TRBJ2-5; TRBD2 matches at 10 bases. The junction had 5 bases not matched to a gene; V was cut back by 0 bases and J by 4 bases. The V gene's germline CDR1 is SEHNR and CDR2 FQNEAQ (reference sequence). The CDR3 runs to 16 residues. The CDR3 region is CASSLASGGAGETQYF. CDR3 in DNA: TGTGCCAGCAGCTTAGCGAGCGGGGGGGCCGGAGAGACCCAGTACTTC.

The CDR3 nucleotides are TGCGCCAGCAGTCGCAGCCTTAACACTGAAGCTTTCTTT. Translated, it gives CASSRSLNTEAFF. The chain couples TRBV5-1 to TRBJ1-1, with unresolved D. Germline V gene lookup returns CDR1 SGHRS and CDR2 YFSETQ. CDR3 size: 13 residues. V lost 5 bases and J lost 2, with 10 bases in between.

The chain is built from TRBV11-2 and TRBJ2-7; D is perhaps TRBD1 or TRBD2 (5 bases each). This CDR3 region has 16 residues. Germline V gene sequence: CDR1 SGHAT, CDR2 FQNNGV. V was shortened by 2 bases and J by 2 bases, with 16 bases between the two germline ends. The CDR3 DNA reads TGTGCCAGCAGCTTAAGCTCTGTGGGGGTCACCTACGAGCAGTACTTC. Its protein is CASSLSSVGVTYEQYF. The entire variable domain, with the rest obtained from reference TRBV11-2 and TRBJ2-7, is as follows: EAGVAQSPRYKIIEKRQSVAFWCNPISGHATLYWYQQILGQGPKLLIQFQNNGVVDDSQLPKDRFSAERLKGVDSTLKIQPAKLEDSAVYLCASSLSSVGVTYEQYFGPGTRLTVT.

V usage is TRBV19 and J usage is TRBJ2-1; D ambiguous. With 4 bases removed from V and 9 bases from J, the gap between germline ends came to 10 bases. CDR1 is LNHDA and CDR2 is SQIVND in the germline V gene (reference sequence). There are 12 residues in the CDR3. CDR3 in amino acids: CASSNSASEQFF. The DNA of the CDR3 is TGTGCCAGTAGTAATTCGGCGAGTGAGCAGTTCTTC.

This chain connects TRBV9 to TRBJ1-6; the D gene is possibly TRBD1 (6 bases). V was pared by 3 bases and J by 10 bases, with 14 bases between. The CDR3 runs to 14 residues. CDR1 and CDR2 (germline): SGDLS, YYNGEE. CDR3 amino acids: CASSEGDALSPLHF. In DNA form, the CDR3 reads TGTGCCAGCAGCGAGGGGGACGCCCTGTCACCCCTCCACTTT. The complete variable domain, with remaining parts taken from reference TRBV9 and TRBJ1-6, reads DSGVTQTPKHLITATGQRVTLRCSPRSGDLSVYWYQQSLDQGLQFLIQYYNGEERAKGNILERFSAQQFPDLHSELNLSSLELGDSALYFCASSEGDALSPLHFGNGTRLTVT.

The V and J genes are TRBV24-1 and TRBJ2-5; maybe TRBD2 (6 bases). Germline lookup yields CDR1 KGHDR and CDR2 SFDVKD. The CDR3 is 15 amino acids. Trimming stripped 1 base from V and 1 base from J, with 9 bases between. In nucleotides, the CDR3 is TGTGCCACCAGTGATTTAAGGGACTTCCAAGAGACCCAGTACTTC. Protein sequence: CATSDLRDFQETQYF.

The rearrangement joins TRBV3-1 (or the pseudogene TRBV3-2) to TRBJ1-5; 9 nucleotides align to TRBD1. Losses at the gene ends were 1 base for V and 5 bases for J; bases not matched to a gene: 3. The germline V gene encodes CDR1 LGHDT and CDR2 YNNKEL (reference sequence). The CDR3 totals 15 residues. The CDR3, as DNA: TGTGCCAGCAGCCAAGGGACAGGGGTAGATCAGCCCCAGCATTTT. It specifies CASSQGTGVDQPQHF.

This clone turned up a few times. The chain combines TRBV6-5 with TRBJ1-1, with D possibly being TRBD1 (5 bases). Trimming shortened V by 2 bases and J by 5 bases, and 18 bases separated the two germline ends. CDR1 and CDR2 (germline): MNHEY, SVGAGI. This CDR3 region has 16 residues. The CDR3 DNA is TGTGCCAGCAGTTACGAGCCCACGGGGCTAGGTACTGAAGCTTTCTTT. The encoded protein is CASSYEPTGLGTEAFF.

Only one count was recorded for this clone. This chain's CDR3 is CSASDLTQQRSSDTQYF. The CDR3 coding sequence is TGCAGTGCTAGTGACCTAACGCAGCAGCGGAGCTCAGATACGCAGTATTTT. The chain is built from TRBV20-1 and TRBJ2-3; D might be TRBD2 (5 bases). CDR1 DFQATT and CDR2 SNEGSKA come from the germline V gene (reference sequence). Trimming removed 3 bases from V and 4 bases from J, with 23 bases in between. This CDR3 contains 17 residues.

The CDR3 DNA follows: TGTGCCAGCTCACCATCACGGGGGACAGGCCAAGAGACCCAGTACTTC. It is translated as CASSPSRGTGQETQYF. V gene TRBV18 combines with J gene TRBJ2-5; 8 nucleotides line up with TRBD1. Germline V lookup: CDR1 KGHSH, CDR2 LQKENI. V was pared by 2 bases and J by 1 base, with 6 bases of the junction left unmatched. The CDR3 is 16 residues long.

The CDR3 DNA reads TGTGCCAGCAGCCGCAGGGAATTTGGGGCTTTCTTT. Translating it yields CASSRREFGAFF. The chain links TRBV16 to TRBJ1-1; tentative D call: TRBD1 (5 bases). CDR3 length: 12 amino acids. Trimming stripped 4 bases from V and 11 bases from J, with 14 bases between. CDR1 and CDR2 (germline): KGHSY, FQNENV.

This rearrangement joins TRBV5-3 to TRBJ2-5; 8 bases match TRBD2. TRBV5-3 is an ORF; its function is uncertain. J was trimmed by 5 bases and V by 0 bases; bases with no gene match: 6. The CDR3 sequence is 15 residues long. The CDR3 bases are TGTGCCAGAAGCTTGGCAGCGGGGGCCCAGGAGACCCAGTACTTC. It encodes CARSLAAGAQETQYF.

This clone has more than one count but fewer than ten. V gene TRBV5-4 combines with J gene TRBJ1-6; 10 nucleotides match TRBD1. The germline gives CDR1 SGHNT, CDR2 YYREEE (reference sequence). The CDR3 covers 20 residues. V gave up 3 bases and J gave up 14 bases; unmatched junction bases: 26. CDR3 nucleotides: TGTGCCAGCAGCTCGAAGGGAGGGTGGGACAGGGGTCTTAATTCAAGGTCCCTCCACTTT. This codes for CASSSKGGWDRGLNSRSLHF.

The V gene is TRBV2, the J gene TRBJ1-1, with unresolved D. V was pared by 1 base and J by 1 base, with 4 bases between. The CDR3 is made up of 13 amino acids. CDR1 and CDR2 (germline): SNHLY, FYNNEI. The CDR3 sequence: CASSEDGNTEAFF. The CDR3, as DNA: TGTGCCAGCAGTGAAGACGGGAACACTGAAGCTTTCTTT.

This clone was observed a handful of times. The V call is TRBV5-6, the J call TRBJ2-3, with a possible D match to TRBD2 (6 bases). Germline V gene lookup returns CDR1 SGHDT and CDR2 YYEEEE. The CDR3 sequence is 17 residues long. The V end was cut by 4 bases, the J end by 2 bases, with 20 bases between. The CDR3 nucleotides read TGTGCCAGCAGCCCTCTGGGGAGGAGGGCTAACACAGATACGCAGTATTTT. This translates into CASSPLGRRANTDTQYF. The full variable domain, rest sourced from reference TRBV5-6 and TRBJ2-3, is DAGVTQSPTHLIKTRGQQVTLRCSPKSGHDTVSWYQQALGQGPQFIFQYYEEEERQRGNFPDRFSGHQFPNYSSELNVNALLLGDSALYLCASSPLGRRANTDTQYFGPGTRLTVL.

The V call is TRBV29-1, the J call TRBJ2-3, with D uncertain. The CDR3 loop spans 13 amino acids. Germline V gives CDR1 SQVTM, CDR2 ANQGSEA. The V end lost 4 bases, the J end lost 2 bases, and 10 bases lay between the germline ends. The CDR3 loop is CSVGRSLTDTQYF. The DNA of the CDR3 is TGCAGCGTTGGTAGGTCCCTCACAGATACGCAGTATTTT.

For the CDR3, the DNA is TGCGCCAGCAGCCAAGAACAGGCGGGGGTCGCCGGGGAGCTGTTTTTT. It yields the protein CASSQEQAGVAGELFF. The chain combines TRBV4-3 with TRBJ2-2, with 7 bases that match TRBD2. V shed 0 bases and J 6 bases; nucleotides not matched to a gene: 7. The CDR3 has 16 amino acids. Germline V gene data show CDR1 as LGHNA and CDR2 as YSLEER.